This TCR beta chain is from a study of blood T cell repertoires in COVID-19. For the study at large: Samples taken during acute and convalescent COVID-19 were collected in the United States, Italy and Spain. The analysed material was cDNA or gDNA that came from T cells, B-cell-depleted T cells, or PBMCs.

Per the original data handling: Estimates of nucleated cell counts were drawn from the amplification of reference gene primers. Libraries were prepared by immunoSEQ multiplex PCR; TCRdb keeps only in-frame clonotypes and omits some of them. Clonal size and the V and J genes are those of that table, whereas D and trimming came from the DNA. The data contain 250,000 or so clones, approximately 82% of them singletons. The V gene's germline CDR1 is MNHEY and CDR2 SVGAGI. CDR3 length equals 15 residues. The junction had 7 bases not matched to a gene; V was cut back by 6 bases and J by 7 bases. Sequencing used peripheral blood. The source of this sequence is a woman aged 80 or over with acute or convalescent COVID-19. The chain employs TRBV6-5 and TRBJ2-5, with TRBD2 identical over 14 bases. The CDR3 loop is CASSGLAGGDGTQYF. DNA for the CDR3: TGTGCCAGCAGCGGACTAGCGGGAGGAGACGGGACCCAGTACTTC.